These T cell receptor beta chains were read from a single sample in a study of blood T cell repertoires in COVID-19. Libraries were prepared by immunoSEQ multiplex PCR; TCRdb keeps only in-frame clonotypes and omits some of them. The repertoire has approximately 330,000 clones, around 89% of them found once; the top ten carry 3.5% to 4.5%. The sequenced material came from peripheral blood. Receptor source: a woman aged 45-65 years with active or convalescent COVID-19. CDR3s include the opening cysteine and the closing phenylalanine or tryptophan. Each record gives: D gene, V gene, J gene, clone size, CDR3 DNA, CDR3 protein. The D gene is left open where the match is weak. Only some rows state a clone size, as once, few, many or a class for expanded clones.

.,TRBV10-3,TRBJ1-3,.,TGTGCCATCAGCGACGACAGCTACGGTAACACCATATATTTT,CAISDDSYGNTIYF
TRBD1,TRBV4-3,TRBJ2-7,.,TGCGCCAGCAGCCAAGATCGGACAGGGAGCTCCTACGAGCAGTACTTC,CASSQDRTGSSYEQYF
TRBD1,TRBV5-1,TRBJ1-4,once,TGCGCCAGCTCTGGACAGGGAAGATCTAATGAAAAACTGTTTTTT,CASSGQGRSNEKLFF
TRBD2,TRBV11-2,TRBJ2-5,.,TGTGCCAGCAGCTCCCGGTCGGGACTAGTCAAACAGACCCAGTACTTC,CASSSRSGLVKQTQYF
.,TRBV4-2,TRBJ1-6,.,TGTGCCAGCAGCCAAATAGGGACTTCGCAGGAGCCCCTCCACTTT,CASSQIGTSQEPLHF
.,TRBV3-1/TRBV3-2,TRBJ1-2,.,TGTGCCAGCAGCCAAACCCCTTTAAGCCCCTATGGCTACACCTTC,CASSQTPLSPYGYTF
TRBD1,TRBV10-3,TRBJ1-2,.,TGTGCCTCCACTCCGGGACAGGAGTATGGCTACACCTTC,CASTPGQEYGYTF
TRBD2,TRBV3-1/TRBV3-2,TRBJ2-1,.,TGTGCCAGCAGCCAGTTAGCGGGGGTCCCCAATGAGCAGTTCTTC,CASSQLAGVPNEQFF
TRBD2,TRBV18,TRBJ2-5,once,TGTGCCAGCTCACCGGGGAAACTAGCGGGATACCTGGGGACCCAGTACTTC,CASSPGKLAGYLGTQYF
TRBD1,TRBV6-5,TRBJ1-2,.,TGTGCCAGCAGTTACTCAGGACAGGGGGAGAACTATGGCTACACCTTC,CASSYSGQGENYGYTF
TRBD1,TRBV27,TRBJ1-1,.,TGTGCCAGCAGTTTCACGGACAGGGGTGGGGTAGCTTTCTTT,CASSFTDRGGVAFF
TRBD1,TRBV19,TRBJ2-7,.,TGTGCCAGTAGCTCCGGGACAGGGTCGTACGAGCAGTACTTC,CASSSGTGSYEQYF
TRBD1,TRBV20-1,TRBJ2-5,.,TGCAGTGCTAGTAGAGGGACAGGGGGCGGAGAGACCCAGTACTTC,CSASRGTGGGETQYF
.,TRBV4-3,TRBJ2-5,.,TGCGCCAGCGCCCCCCAAACCGCAGGGATCGAAAAAGAGACCCAGTACTTC,CASAPQTAGIEKETQYF
TRBD2,TRBV7-2,TRBJ2-1,once,TGTGCCAGCAGCTCGACTAGCGGGGGGGCCAATGAGCAGTTCTTC,CASSSTSGGANEQFF
.,TRBV19,TRBJ2-1,.,TGTGCCAGTAGTATAGATCCGGGTTACGAGCAGTTCTTC,CASSIDPGYEQFF
.,TRBV27,TRBJ2-1,.,TGTGCCAGTCAGGGGGGCAATGAGCAGTTCTTC,CASQGGNEQFF
.,TRBV5-3,TRBJ2-7,.,TGTGCCAGAAGCTTGGTTTTAGGACCTACGAGGGGGGGCAACGAGCAGTACTTC,CARSLVLGPTRGGNEQYF
.,TRBV6-5,TRBJ1-1,.,TGTGCCAGCACGCGGGGGGCAGGGAACACTGAAGCTTTCTTT,CASTRGAGNTEAFF
TRBD2,TRBV11-2,TRBJ2-3,.,TGTGCCAGCAGCTTCGGACTAGCGGGAATCTTTACAGATACGCAGTATTTT,CASSFGLAGIFTDTQYF
TRBD1,TRBV2,TRBJ2-2,.,TGTGCCAGCAGGACGACAGGGTCGCACACCGGGGAGCTGTTTTTT,CASRTTGSHTGELFF
.,TRBV19,TRBJ1-5,.,TGTGCCAGTAGTATTCAAGGGGCAGATCAGCCCCAGCATTTT,CASSIQGADQPQHF
TRBD2,TRBV19,TRBJ2-1,.,TGTGCCAGTAGTATGACGACTAGCGGGAGGCGTTACAATGAGCAGTTCTTC,CASSMTTSGRRYNEQFF
.,TRBV2,TRBJ1-1,.,TGTGCCAGCAGCGTACAGGTGAACACTGAAGCTTTCTTT,CASSVQVNTEAFF
.,TRBV11-2,TRBJ2-7,.,TGTGCCAGCAGCTTCTTAACAGGCTACGAGCAGTACTTC,CASSFLTGYEQYF
TRBD1,TRBV28,TRBJ1-2,.,TGTGCCAGCAGTTTACCCGTGGACAGGGGAAAGGGCTACACCTTC,CASSLPVDRGKGYTF